Listed here are 28 T cell receptor beta chains from one sample, sequenced in a study of CD8+ T cells in alopecia areata. Sorting relied on CD4, CD8alpha, NKG2D, NKG2ACE and other markers applied to pooled cutaneous lymph node cells. As the sequencing template, cDNA was produced by extracting RNA and reverse transcribing it. TCRdb keeps only in-frame clones here, not all; method: immunoSEQ multiplex PCR. The sample offers roughly 260,000 clones and no singletons, the top ten holding roughly 1.2%. Source material: CD4+ T cells sorted from a lymph node. The receptors shown here come from a C3H/HeJ mouse with alopecia areata. This mouse strain has H2-k as its MHC haplotype.

A few counts support this clone. Genes and germline are mouse. The DNA ends 4 residues before the CDR3 does, and the rest of the CDR3 is filled in from the germline J gene. J is TRBJ2-7 and V is TRBV13-1; D possibly corresponds to TRBD1 (6 bases). The CDR3 is 13 residues long. Germline values: CDR1 NSHNY, CDR2 SYGAGN. V lost 2 bases and J lost 3, with 9 bases in between. The CDR3 bases that were read are TGTGCCAGCAGTGAATGGGACAACTAT. It is translated as CASSEWDNY. The complete CDR3 protein is CASSEWDNYEQYF.

On this clone itself: Mouse gene names and germline throughout. Coverage ceases 4 residues before the CDR3 finishes, and the germline J gene fills in the end. J is TRBJ2-7 and V is TRBV17; possibly TRBD2 for D (5 bases). CDR1 is MNHDT and CDR2 is YYDKIL in the germline V gene. Trimming took off 4 bases at V and 0 bases at J, with 7 bases between the two ends. The CDR3 length is 13 residues. CDR3 DNA, as far as it was read: TGTGCTAGCAGTAATCTGGGCTCCTAT. Translating it yields CASSNLGSY. In full, the CDR3 reads CASSNLGSYEQYF.

This clone was detected only a few times. Germline and genes: mouse. The CDR3 goes on 4 residues after the read ends, and that part is filled in from the germline J gene. The same CDR3 arises from other DNA sequences in this sample as well. V is TRBV19 and J is TRBJ2-7, with 10 bases matching TRBD2. CDR3 length: 15 residues. V trimming: 4 bases; J trimming: 0 bases; junction bases outside the gene matches: 4. CDR1 is FNHDT and CDR2 is SITEND in the germline V gene (reference sequence). CDR3 bases read: TGTGCCAGCAGTCCGCGACTGGGGGGCTCCTAT. Residues: CASSPRLGGSY. The entire CDR3 is CASSPRLGGSYEQYF.

This clone was observed a few times. The genes are named according to mouse. From the germline J gene comes the end of the CDR3, since the read stops 4 residues before it. The same CDR3 arises from other DNA sequences in this sample as well. The J gene is TRBJ2-7, the V gene TRBV5, with TRBD2 identical over 11 bases. Germline-derived CDR1 and CDR2 are LGHNA and YNLKQL (reference sequence). CDR3 size: 15 residues. After removal of 4 bases from V and 3 bases from J, the junction contained 5 bases not matched to a gene. Partial CDR3 DNA: TGTGCCAGCAGCCCCTCCGGGACTGGGGGCTAT. This codes for CASSPSGTGGY. The CDR3 as a whole reads CASSPSGTGGYEQYF.

This clone was counted a few times. The genes are named according to mouse. The read terminates 4 residues ahead of where the CDR3 ends, so the germline J gene completes it. The same CDR3 can be traced to other DNA sequences in this sample. The V gene is TRBV1, the J gene TRBJ1-1; 8 bases are a match to TRBD1. The length of the CDR3 is 15 residues. The junction had 1 base not matched to a gene; V was cut back by 1 base and J by 0 bases. Germline values: CDR1 NSQYPW, CDR2 LRSPGD (reference sequence). CDR3 sequence: CTCSAAQGANTEVFF. Partial CDR3 DNA: TGCACCTGCAGTGCAGCACAGGGGGCAAACACA. Based on the CDR3 plus reference TRBV1 and TRBJ1-1, the full variable domain is VTLLEQNPRWRLVPRGQAVNLRCILKNSQYPWMSWYQQDLQKQLQWLFTLRSPGDKEVKSLPGADYLATRVTDTELRLQVANMSQGRTLYCTCSAAQGANTEVFFGKGTRLTVV.

This clone has a handful of counts. The gene symbols are mouse symbols. The read is 4 residues too short to cover the CDR3 end, so that end is filled in from the germline J gene. This sequence joins TRBV5 and TRBJ2-7; D possibly corresponds to TRBD1 (6 bases). This CDR3 comprises 15 residues. Germline loops: CDR1 LGHNA, CDR2 YNLKQL (reference sequence). V gave up 0 bases and J gave up 3 bases, with 12 bases separating them. The CDR3 sequence is CASSQDPGHHYEQYF. The CDR3 DNA, read in part, is TGTGCCAGCAGCCAAGATCCGGGACACCACTAT.

This clone was counted at least ten times. Gene names denote mouse genes. Read sequence stops 4 residues before the CDR3 end, and the germline J gene provides the missing end. The sample holds other DNA sequences that translate to the same CDR3. The chain is built from TRBV3 and TRBJ2-5, with 11 bases that match TRBD2. There are 15 residues in the CDR3. Germline V gives CDR1 SNHLY, CDR2 FYNGKV (reference sequence). The CDR3 sequence is CASSLETGGEDTQYF. The part of the CDR3 DNA that was read is TGTGCCAGCAGCTTAGAGACTGGGGGGGAAGAC.

The table lists this clone with a few counts. Gene names are mouse gene names. The read terminates 4 residues before the CDR3 end, so the remaining end is supplied by the germline J gene. V usage is TRBV5 and J usage is TRBJ2-4; 10 bases agree with TRBD2. V gave up 5 bases and J gave up 0 bases; unmatched junction bases: 5. CDR1 and CDR2 from the germline V gene are LGHNA and YNLKQL (reference sequence). The CDR3 length is 16 residues. CDR3 DNA (partial): TGTGCCAGCAGCTCCCGCTGGGGGGGCAGTCAAAAC. Its translation: CASSSRWGGSQN. The whole CDR3 reads CASSSRWGGSQNTLYF.

The table lists this clone with many counts. Gene labels here are mouse ones. The read gets to within 4 residues of the CDR3 end, and the germline J gene fills in the rest. The sample carries other DNA sequences with the same CDR3. The chain recombines TRBV19 with TRBJ2-3; 8 nucleotides align to TRBD2. Germline-derived CDR1 and CDR2 are FNHDT and SITEND (reference sequence). The CDR3 sequence is 16 residues long. V dropped 2 bases and J dropped 0; count of bases not matched to a gene: 5. CDR3 DNA, as far as it was read: TGTGCCAGCAGTATTGCTGGGGGGTCTAGTGCAGAA. It is translated as CASSIAGGSSAE. The entire CDR3 protein is CASSIAGGSSAETLYF.

For this clone: Gene names and germline match the mouse. The read gets to within 4 residues of the CDR3 end, and the germline J gene fills in the rest. V usage is TRBV14 and J usage is TRBJ2-5, with 10 nucleotides matching TRBD2. CDR3 length: 15 amino acids. CDR1 is SGHDT, CDR2 FRDEAV, per germline. V was pared by 5 bases and J by 0 bases, with 3 bases of the junction left unmatched. The CDR3: CASRDWGFNQDTQYF. The CDR3 DNA, read in part, is TGTGCCAGCAGGGACTGGGGGTTTAACCAAGAC.

The sample holds a few counts of this clone. Gene names and germline refer to mouse. From the germline J gene comes the end of the CDR3, since the read stops 4 residues before it. The rearrangement links TRBV13-3 to TRBJ2-1; the D gene is possibly TRBD1 (6 bases). This CDR3 has 13 amino acids. Germline V gives CDR1 NNHDY, CDR2 SYVADS. Incomplete CDR3 DNA: TGTGCCAGCATACGGCAGGGGAAAGCT. Translation: CASIRQGKA. The entire CDR3 is CASIRQGKAEQFF.

In this sample, this clone turned up a few times. Genes and germline come from the mouse. The observed sequence ends 4 residues before the CDR3 terminus, with the missing tail filled in from the germline J gene. The chain couples TRBV17 to TRBJ2-2; TRBD2 aligns across 11 bases. Germline V gene lookup returns CDR1 MNHDT and CDR2 YYDKIL. V shed 3 bases and J 0 bases; nucleotides not matched to a gene: 3. The CDR3 sequence is 17 residues long. The chain's CDR3 is CASSRGDWGTNTGQLYF. The covered CDR3 bases are TGTGCTAGCAGTAGGGGGGACTGGGGGACAAACACCGGG.

This clone was seen a few times. Gene names and germline refer to mouse. The CDR3 end is not reached by the read, which stops 4 residues before it; the germline J gene fills it in. The rearrangement joins TRBV1 to TRBJ2-3, with 9 bases identical to TRBD2. The CDR3 runs 16 residues. Germline V gives CDR1 NSQYPW, CDR2 LRSPGD (reference sequence). The ends lost 1 base at V and 0 bases at J; junction bases unmatched: 2. The sequenced CDR3 bases are TGCACCTGCAGTGCAGGCGGGACTGGGAGTGCAGAA. Its protein product is CTCSAGGTGSAE. Given in full, the CDR3 is CTCSAGGTGSAETLYF.

As regards this clone: Gene names denote mouse genes. From the germline J gene comes the end of the CDR3, since the read stops 3 residues before it. This chain uses TRBV14 with TRBJ1-6, with 9 bases aligning to TRBD1. TRBJ1-6 is treated as an ORF (open reading frame) with a function not yet certain. V lost 5 bases and J lost 4; bases outside the gene matches: 4. The CDR3 spans 15 residues. Germline assignment: CDR1 SGHDT and CDR2 FRDEAV. The CDR3 DNA, read in part, is TGTGCCAGCAGGCCGACAGGGGGGTATAATTCGCCC. As protein: CASRPTGGYNSP. The entire CDR3 protein is CASRPTGGYNSPLYF.

This clone was seen only a few times. Mouse gene names apply. Read sequence stops 4 residues before the CDR3 end, and the germline J gene provides the missing end. This chain uses TRBV5 with TRBJ2-1; tentative D call: TRBD1 (6 bases). Germline CDR1 and CDR2: LGHNA and YNLKQL (reference sequence). The CDR3 loop spans 12 amino acids. The sequenced part of the CDR3 DNA is TGTGCCAGCAGCCCTCAGGGGTCT. The encoded protein is CASSPQGS. The full CDR3 reads CASSPQGSEQFF.

This clone occurred many times. Germline and genes here are mouse. The CDR3 goes on 4 residues after the read ends, and that part is filled in from the germline J gene. The chain employs TRBV14 and TRBJ1-2; TRBD1 aligns across 12 bases. This CDR3 comprises 17 residues. Trimming removed 3 bases from V and 3 bases from J; junction bases left unmatched: 9. Per the germline V gene, CDR1 is SGHDT and CDR2 is FRDEAV. The CDR3 reads CASSSGTGGRGDSDYTF. The sequenced CDR3 bases are TGTGCCAGCAGTTCCGGGACAGGGGGCAGAGGGGACTCC.

This clone was counted a few times. The germline and genes are mouse ones. The CDR3 is cut off 4 residues early in the read; its end comes from the germline J gene. The genes are TRBV13-3 and TRBJ2-3, with D possibly being TRBD2 (6 bases). The CDR3 totals 14 residues. V was trimmed by 4 bases and J by 0 bases, leaving 9 bases between them. Germline V CDR1 and CDR2: NNHDY, SYVADS. This CDR3 is CASSPGASAETLYF. Incomplete CDR3 DNA: TGTGCCAGCAGTCCTGGGGCTAGTGCAGAA.

This clone was observed a few times. Gene labels here are mouse ones. The DNA read from the CDR3 is TGTGCCCTCACAGAAAACTCC. Translation gives CALTENS. In full, the CDR3 is CALTENSDYTF. The gene calls are TRBV12-1 and TRBJ1-2; D unclear. The read gets to within 4 residues of the CDR3 end, and the germline J gene fills in the rest. There are 11 residues in the CDR3. From germline, CDR1 is SGHSN and CDR2 HYEKVE. V lost 9 bases and J lost 1, with 8 bases in between.

In this sample, this clone turned up a few times. Germline and genes: mouse. The DNA ends 3 residues before the CDR3 does, and the rest of the CDR3 is filled in from the germline J gene. The chain recombines TRBV19 with TRBJ1-6, with a weak D call TRBD1 (6 bases). TRBJ1-6 is given ORF status, its function remaining uncertain. Germline assignment: CDR1 FNHDT and CDR2 SITEND (reference sequence). V lost 4 bases and J lost 8, with 16 bases in between. The CDR3 contains 15 residues. The CDR3 DNA, read in part, is TGTGCCAGCAGTTTCCTTCAGGGGAGGTATTCGCCC. This gives the protein CASSFLQGRYSP. In full, the CDR3 is CASSFLQGRYSPLYF.

To note about this clone: Mouse gene names and germline throughout. The read gets to within 4 residues of the CDR3 end, and the germline J gene fills in the rest. This sample also contains other DNA sequences that code for the same CDR3. The chain recombines TRBV13-1 with TRBJ2-1, with D perhaps matching TRBD2 (7 bases). Trimming cost V 2 bases and J 1 base, with 10 bases left between them. CDR1 and CDR2 (germline): NSHNY, SYGAGN. The CDR3 has 15 residues. The CDR3 spells CASSEGGRNYAEQFF. The CDR3 bases that were read are TGTGCCAGCAGTGAAGGGGGGCGCAACTATGCT.

Regarding this clone: Mouse gene names apply. Read coverage stops 4 residues before the CDR3 terminus; the germline J gene supplies the remainder. V gene TRBV19 combines with J gene TRBJ1-2, with D possibly being TRBD1 (6 bases). V lost 1 base, J lost 2 bases, and 12 bases lay in between. The germline gives CDR1 FNHDT, CDR2 SITEND (reference sequence). The CDR3 is 15 amino acids. CDR3 amino acids: CASSIRGGDNSDYTF. CDR3 bases read: TGTGCCAGCAGTATAAGGGGGGGAGATAACTCC.

Only a few counts were recorded for this clone. These gene names are mouse names. The CDR3 goes on 4 residues after the read ends, and that part is filled in from the germline J gene. The V gene is TRBV13-1, the J gene TRBJ2-1, with TRBD1 identical over 7 bases. The CDR3 totals 14 residues. Germline CDR1 is NSHNY and CDR2 is SYGAGN. Trimming cost V 4 bases and J 5 bases; bases outside gene matches: 6. CDR3 in amino acids: CASSHRDRNAEQFF. The part of the CDR3 DNA that was read is TGTGCCAGCAGTCACCGGGACAGAAATGCT.

On this clone itself: Germline and genes here are mouse. With the read ending 4 residues before the CDR3 end, the germline J gene is used to fill in that end. Other DNA sequences within the sample encode an identical CDR3. The chain uses TRBV19 and TRBJ2-7, with 10 positions matching TRBD1. Germline V CDR1 and CDR2: FNHDT, SITEND (reference sequence). The CDR3 is made up of 14 amino acids. This CDR3 reads CASSHRDRGYEQYF. The part of the CDR3 DNA that was read is TGTGCCAGCAGCCACCGGGACAGGGGTTAT. The whole variable domain, filled in from reference TRBV19 and TRBJ2-7, reads GGIITQTPKFLIGQEGQKLTLKCQQNFNHDTMYWYRQDSGKGLRLIYYSITENDLQKGDLSEGYDASREKKSSFSLTVTSAQKNEMAVFLCASSHRDRGYEQYFGPGTRLTVL.

In its sample, this clone was seen a few times. The genes and germline here are from mouse. The CDR3 end lies 4 residues beyond the end of the read and is filled in from the germline J gene. This chain uses TRBV1 with TRBJ1-1; no reliable D call. V was trimmed by 0 bases and J by 0 bases, leaving 8 bases between them. The germline CDR1 and CDR2 sequences are NSQYPW and LRSPGD (reference sequence). The CDR3 is 15 amino acids. The sequenced part of the CDR3 DNA is TGCACCTGCAGTGCAGATCACAGTTCAAACACA. The encoded protein is CTCSADHSSNT. The whole CDR3 protein reads CTCSADHSSNTEVFF.

Notes on this clone: Genes here carry mouse names. The read gets to within 4 residues of the CDR3 end, and the germline J gene fills in the rest. V gene TRBV31 combines with J gene TRBJ1-2; the match to TRBD1 covers 7 bases. Germline V CDR1 and CDR2: GKSSPN, SITVG. The V gene end was trimmed by 2 bases and the J gene end by 2 bases; junction bases not matched to a gene: 2. CDR3 size: 13 residues. CDR3 bases read: TGTGCCTGGAGTGGGGGACAGAACTCC. Translation: CAWSGGQNS. The entire CDR3 is CAWSGGQNSDYTF.

This clone was seen more than once but under ten times. Gene names denote mouse genes. The CDR3 extends 4 residues past the end of the read, so its final part is completed from the germline J gene. This specimen includes other DNA sequences encoding the same CDR3. This chain joins TRBV19 and TRBJ2-3; D is possibly TRBD1 (6 bases). The CDR3 has 14 residues. V shed 1 base and J shed 1 base, with 7 bases lying between them. Germline values: CDR1 FNHDT, CDR2 SITEND (reference sequence). CDR3 DNA, as far as it was read: TGTGCCAGCAGTATACCAGGGGGTGCAGAA. Residues: CASSIPGGAE. In full, the CDR3 is CASSIPGGAETLYF.

This clone has more than one count but fewer than ten. With a much larger clone just one base away, this may be a read error. Mouse germline and gene names are used. The read ends 4 residues shy of where the CDR3 ends; the end is completed using the germline J gene. Other DNA sequences in the sample encode the same CDR3. The chain joins TRBV5 to TRBJ2-5; a possible D gene is TRBD2 (6 bases). The CDR3 consists of 14 residues. Trimming removed 0 bases at V and 3 bases at J, with 7 bases between. The germline CDR1 and CDR2 sequences are LGHNA and YNLKQL (reference sequence). CDR3 sequence: CASSQDWGQDTQYF. The covered CDR3 bases are TGTGCCAGCAGCCAAGATTGGGGGCAAGAC.

This clone has just a few counts. The gene names given are mouse names. The missing CDR3 end, 3 residues past where the read stops, is filled in from the germline J gene. The chain combines TRBV13-2 with TRBJ1-6, with D tentatively TRBD1 (5 bases). TRBJ1-6 is labeled an ORF, and its function is uncertain. The CDR3 has 16 amino acids. Germline lookup yields CDR1 NNHNN and CDR2 SYGAGS (reference sequence). Trimming shortened V by 0 bases and J by 2 bases, and 9 bases separated the two germline ends. CDR3 protein: CASGDARGPYNSPLYF. CDR3 bases read: TGTGCCAGCGGTGATGCGAGGGGTCCCTATAATTCGCCC.